A selection of T cell receptor beta chains follows, all from one sample in a study of T cells after yellow fever vaccination. TCRdb passed the 5' RACE reads through MiXCR, listing each CDR3 protein once. Of under 150,000 distinct CDR3 sequences listed, around 7.7% were seen once; the top ten hold roughly 0.71%. The starting material was CD4+ T cells sorted from PBMCs, obtained 5 days after the yellow fever booster vaccination. Receptors were obtained from a man younger than 40 who received the YFV17D yellow fever vaccine. Each CDR3 is given with its conserved first and last residue. The order of the fields is V gene, D gene, clone size, J gene, CDR3 DNA, CDR3 protein. The D gene is left open where the match is weak. The size of a clone is reported for some rows only, either as once, few or many, or as a class for expanded clones.

TRBV11-2	TRBD2	many	TRBJ2-1	TGTGCCAGCAGCCGGACTAGCGGGGCGAGCTCCTACAATGAGCAGTTCTTC	CASSRTSGASSYNEQFF
TRBV20-1	TRBD1	many	TRBJ1-1	TGCAGTGCTACCACACCAACAGGGGGCGGTACTGAAGCTTTCTTT	CSATTPTGGGTEAFF
TRBV5-1	NA	many	TRBJ2-1	TGCGCCAGCAGCGAGGGGGGCAATGAGCAGTTCTTC	CASSEGGNEQFF
TRBV5-1	TRBD2	many	TRBJ2-7	TGCGCCAGCAGCTCCACGACTAGCAGAAACGACTACGAGCAGTACTTC	CASSSTTSRNDYEQYF
TRBV7-2	TRBD2	many	TRBJ2-1	TGTGCCAGCAACCGCGTAGCGGGAGGGCCGAGTGAGCAGTTCTTC	CASNRVAGGPSEQFF
TRBV30	NA	many	TRBJ2-3	TGTGCCTGGAGTGTAGAGGGGTATACGCAGTATTTT	CAWSVEGYTQYF
TRBV11-2	NA	many	TRBJ1-1	TGTGCCAGCAGCTTAATTTTAAGTCGTACAGGAGAAGCTTTCTTT	CASSLILSRTGEAFF
TRBV28	TRBD1	many	TRBJ2-4	TGTGCCAGCAGTTTAGGACAGGGAGGCGCCATTCAGTACTTC	CASSLGQGGAIQYF
TRBV29-1	NA	many	TRBJ2-7	TGCAGCGTTGATCGAGGGACGAGGGATTGCGAGCAGTACTTC	CSVDRGTRDCEQYF
TRBV20-1	TRBD2	many	TRBJ2-3	TGCAGTGCTAGTAGCGGGAGTTCCCCAGATACGCAGTATTTT	CSASSGSSPDTQYF
TRBV30	NA	many	TRBJ2-3	TGTGCCTGGAGTGTAGGAGGGGCCATAGATACGCAGTATTTT	CAWSVGGAIDTQYF
TRBV18	TRBD2	NA	TRBJ2-7	TGTGCCAGCTCACCTCGGGCGGGAGCTTCCCACGAGCAGTACTTC	CASSPRAGASHEQYF
TRBV7-2	TRBD2	many	TRBJ2-5	TGTGCCAGCAGCTTAGTCCCAGTAGCGGGAGAGACCCAGTACTTC	CASSLVPVAGETQYF
TRBV20-1	NA	NA	TRBJ1-5	TGCAGTGCTAGTCTGGACAGCTACAATCAGCCCCAGCATTTT	CSASLDSYNQPQHF
TRBV20-1	TRBD2	many	TRBJ2-3	TGCAGTGCTGCCCCCCCGTCTAGCGGGAGGTACGATACGCAGTATTTT	CSAAPPSSGRYDTQYF
TRBV25-1	TRBD1	few	TRBJ1-2	TGTGCCAGCAGTGCCGGGACAGGGGTCAATGGCTACACCTTC	CASSAGTGVNGYTF
TRBV7-9	NA	many	TRBJ2-5	TGTGCCAGCAGCTTAACCCAAGAGACCCAGTACTTC	CASSLTQETQYF
TRBV10-2	TRBD2	few	TRBJ2-1	TGCGCCAGCAGTGAGGCTAGCGGGAGGCCTTCCTCTAATGAGCAGTTCTTC	CASSEASGRPSSNEQFF
TRBV3-1	TRBD2	many	TRBJ2-3	TGTGCCAGCAGCCGCGGACGACGGCTAGCGGGGAGCACAGATACGCAGTATTTT	CASSRGRRLAGSTDTQYF
TRBV20-1	NA	many	TRBJ2-4	TGCAGTGCTATTCGACAGCCTCAGGACATTCAGTACTTC	CSAIRQPQDIQYF
TRBV7-9	NA	many	TRBJ2-1	TGTGCCAGCAGCTTAGATTCCCCGAGCTCCTACAATGAGCAGTTCTTC	CASSLDSPSSYNEQFF
TRBV18	NA	many	TRBJ2-7	TGTGCCAGCTCGGGTGACCTCCAGGTTATCGAGCAGTACTTC	CASSGDLQVIEQYF
TRBV6-2/TRBV6-3	NA	many	TRBJ2-7	TGTGCCAGCAGCCCTCGACGGAACTACGAGCAGTACTTC	CASSPRRNYEQYF
TRBV5-1	NA	many	TRBJ2-3	TGCGCCAGCAGCCCGGAGGAGGCTAGTACGCAGTATTTT	CASSPEEASTQYF
TRBV18	NA	many	TRBJ2-7	TGTGCCAGCTCACCACAGTACAGGGAAAACGAGCAGTACTTC	CASSPQYRENEQYF
TRBV20-1	TRBD1	many	TRBJ2-1	TGCAGTGCTATTGACTTCCGGACAGGAACCAATGAGCAGTTCTTC	CSAIDFRTGTNEQFF
TRBV10-3	NA	many	TRBJ2-7	TGTGCCATCAGTGAGTCGCGACAGTCCTACGAGCAGTACTTC	CAISESRQSYEQYF
TRBV4-3	TRBD2	NA	TRBJ2-1	TGCGCCATCAGCCAAGAAATCGGGACTAGCATTTACCATGAGCAGTTCTTC	CAISQEIGTSIYHEQFF
TRBV20-1	TRBD1	many	TRBJ2-2	TGCAGTGCTACCCCAGCGCTGGGACAGGGGAACAGCGGGGAGCTGTTTTTT	CSATPALGQGNSGELFF
TRBV10-2	NA	many	TRBJ2-2	TGCGCCAGCAGTGACGGGGCTCTGCCGGAGGAGCTGTTTTTT	CASSDGALPEELFF
TRBV7-6	TRBD1	NA	TRBJ2-4	TGTGCCAGCAGCGCCGTAACAGGGGGAGACAACATTCAGTACTTC	CASSAVTGGDNIQYF
TRBV27	NA	many	TRBJ1-6	TGTGCCAGCAGTAGGAGGGATAATTCACCCCTCCACTTT	CASSRRDNSPLHF
TRBV7-8	NA	many	TRBJ2-1	TGTGCCAGCAGCTTAGATAGGGGGCGGGAAAATGAGCAGTTCTTC	CASSLDRGRENEQFF
TRBV29-1	TRBD1	many	TRBJ1-2	TGCAGCGTTGGAGGGGGCGCTCAGGGCTACACCTTC	CSVGGGAQGYTF
TRBV25-1	NA	many	TRBJ2-7	TGTGCCAGCAGTGAAGGCGCACCCTCCTACGAGCAGTACTTC	CASSEGAPSYEQYF
TRBV30	TRBD2	few	TRBJ2-1	TGTGCCTGGAGTGTACTAGCGGGAGTAAATGAGCAGTTCTTC	CAWSVLAGVNEQFF
TRBV18	NA	many	TRBJ1-2	TGTGCCAGCTCACCAGTCATGGGGGCTGACTACACCTTC	CASSPVMGADYTF
TRBV7-2	TRBD2	many	TRBJ2-7	TGTGCCAGCAGCTCCCACCTTCCGCGGGAGGGTTACGAGCAGTACTTC	CASSSHLPREGYEQYF
TRBV20-1	NA	many	TRBJ2-5	TGCAGTGTTTCATCCCCCGGGGGGACCCAGTACTTC	CSVSSPGGTQYF
TRBV7-2	NA	many	TRBJ2-7	TGTGCCAGCAGCTTAAAACAGTACGAGCAGTACTTC	CASSLKQYEQYF
TRBV7-2	NA	many	TRBJ1-2	TGTGCCAGCAGCCCCGCCCCCTCGACCCGCTCTAACTATGGCTACACCTTC	CASSPAPSTRSNYGYTF